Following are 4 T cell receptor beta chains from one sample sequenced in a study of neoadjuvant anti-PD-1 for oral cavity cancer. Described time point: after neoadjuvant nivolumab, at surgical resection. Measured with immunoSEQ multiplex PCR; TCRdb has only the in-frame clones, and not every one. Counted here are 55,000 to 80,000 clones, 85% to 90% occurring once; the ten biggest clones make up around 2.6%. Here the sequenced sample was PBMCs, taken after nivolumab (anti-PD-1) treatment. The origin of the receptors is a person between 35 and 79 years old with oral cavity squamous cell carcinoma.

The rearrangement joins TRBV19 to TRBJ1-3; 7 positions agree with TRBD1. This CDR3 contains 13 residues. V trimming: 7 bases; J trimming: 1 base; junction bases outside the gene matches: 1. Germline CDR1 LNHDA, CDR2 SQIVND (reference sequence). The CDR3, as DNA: TGTGCCAGTATGGACAGGTCTGGAAACACCATATATTTT. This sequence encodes CASMDRSGNTIYF.

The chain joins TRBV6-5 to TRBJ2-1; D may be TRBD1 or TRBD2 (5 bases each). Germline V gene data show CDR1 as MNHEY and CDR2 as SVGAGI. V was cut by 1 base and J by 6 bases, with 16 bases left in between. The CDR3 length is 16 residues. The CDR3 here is CASSYYFGAASNEQFF. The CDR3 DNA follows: TGTGCCAGCAGTTACTATTTCGGGGCCGCGAGCAATGAGCAGTTCTTC.

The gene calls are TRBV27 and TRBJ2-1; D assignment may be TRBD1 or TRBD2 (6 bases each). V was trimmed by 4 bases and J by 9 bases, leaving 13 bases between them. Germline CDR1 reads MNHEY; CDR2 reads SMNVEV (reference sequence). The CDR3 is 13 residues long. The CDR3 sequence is CASSSPGGGEQFF. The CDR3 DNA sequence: TGTGCCAGCAGTTCGCCCGGAGGGGGTGAGCAGTTCTTC.

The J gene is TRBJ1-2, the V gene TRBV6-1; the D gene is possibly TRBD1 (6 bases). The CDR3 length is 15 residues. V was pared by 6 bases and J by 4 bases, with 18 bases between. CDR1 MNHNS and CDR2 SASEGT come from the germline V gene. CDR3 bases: TGTGCCAGCAGGGTCGGGACTCAGGACAGCTATGGCTACACCTTC. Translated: CASRVGTQDSYGYTF.